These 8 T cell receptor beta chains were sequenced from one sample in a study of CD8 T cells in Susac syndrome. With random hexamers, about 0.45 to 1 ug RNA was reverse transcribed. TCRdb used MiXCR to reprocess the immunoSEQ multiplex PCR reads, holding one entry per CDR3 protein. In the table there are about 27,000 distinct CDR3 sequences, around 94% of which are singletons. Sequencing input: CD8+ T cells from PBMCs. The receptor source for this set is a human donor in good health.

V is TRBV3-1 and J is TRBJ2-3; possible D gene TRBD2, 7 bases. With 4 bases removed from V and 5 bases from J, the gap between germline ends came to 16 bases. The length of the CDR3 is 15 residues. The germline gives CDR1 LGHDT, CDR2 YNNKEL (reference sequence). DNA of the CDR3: TGTGCCAGCAGCCCCGGGGGGCTAGCGAAAGATACGCAGTATTTT. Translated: CASSPGGLAKDTQYF.

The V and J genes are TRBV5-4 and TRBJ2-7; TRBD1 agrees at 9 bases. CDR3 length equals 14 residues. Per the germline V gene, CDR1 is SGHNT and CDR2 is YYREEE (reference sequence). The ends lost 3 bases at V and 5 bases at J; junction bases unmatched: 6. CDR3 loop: CASSSRTGAHEQYF. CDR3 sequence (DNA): TGTGCCAGCAGCTCCCGGACAGGGGCCCACGAGCAGTACTTC.

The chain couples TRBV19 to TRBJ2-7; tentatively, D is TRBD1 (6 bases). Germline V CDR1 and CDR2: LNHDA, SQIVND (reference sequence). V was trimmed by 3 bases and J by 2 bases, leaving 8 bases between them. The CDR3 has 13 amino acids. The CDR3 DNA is TGTGCCAGTAGTATCCCAGGGGCCTACGAGCAGTACTTC. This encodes CASSIPGAYEQYF. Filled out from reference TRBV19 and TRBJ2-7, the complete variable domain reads DGGITQSPKYLFRKEGQNVTLSCEQNLNHDAMYWYRQDPGQGLRLIYYSQIVNDFQKGDIAEGYSVSREKKESFPLTVTSAQKNPTAFYLCASSIPGAYEQYFGPGTRLTVT.

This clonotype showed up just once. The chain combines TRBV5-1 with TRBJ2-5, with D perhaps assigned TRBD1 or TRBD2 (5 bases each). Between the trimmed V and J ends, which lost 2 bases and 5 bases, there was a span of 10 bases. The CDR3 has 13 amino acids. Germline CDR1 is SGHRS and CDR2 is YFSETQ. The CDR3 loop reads CASSLTGTETQYF. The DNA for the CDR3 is TGCGCCAGCAGCTTAACGGGGACGGAGACCCAGTACTTC.

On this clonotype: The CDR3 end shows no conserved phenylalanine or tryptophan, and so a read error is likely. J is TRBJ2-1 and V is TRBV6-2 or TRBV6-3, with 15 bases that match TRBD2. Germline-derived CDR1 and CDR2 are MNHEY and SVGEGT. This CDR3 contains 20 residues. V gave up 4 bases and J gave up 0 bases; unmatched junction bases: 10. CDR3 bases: TGTGCCAGCAGTTCAGAAGGGACTAGCGGGGGGCCGAACTCCTACAATGAGCAGTTCTCC. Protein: CASSSEGTSGGPNSYNEQFS.

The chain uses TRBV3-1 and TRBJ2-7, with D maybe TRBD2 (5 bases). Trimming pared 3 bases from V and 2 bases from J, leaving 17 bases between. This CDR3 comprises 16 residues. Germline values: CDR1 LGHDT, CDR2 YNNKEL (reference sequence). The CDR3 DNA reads TGTGCCAGCAGCCACTTGGGAGTTGGGCGTACCTACGAGCAGTACTTC. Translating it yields CASSHLGVGRTYEQYF.

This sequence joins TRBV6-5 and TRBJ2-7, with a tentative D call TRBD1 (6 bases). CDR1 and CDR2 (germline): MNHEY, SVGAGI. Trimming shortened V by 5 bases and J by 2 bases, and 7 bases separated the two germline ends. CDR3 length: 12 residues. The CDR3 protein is CASSTGPYEQYF. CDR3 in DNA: TGTGCCAGCAGTACAGGGCCCTACGAGCAGTACTTC.

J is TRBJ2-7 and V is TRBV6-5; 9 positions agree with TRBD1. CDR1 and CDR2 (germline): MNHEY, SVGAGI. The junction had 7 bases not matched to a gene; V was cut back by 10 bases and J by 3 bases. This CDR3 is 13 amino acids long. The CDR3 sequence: CATGGQGNYEQYF. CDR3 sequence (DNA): TGTGCCACCGGAGGACAGGGGAACTACGAGCAGTACTTC.